The source of this T cell receptor (beta chain) is a study of response to subunit inactivated influenza vaccine. CDR3 length: 15 amino acids. Germline trimming cut 5 bases from V and 4 bases from J; bases unmatched to any gene: 5. Germline V gene lookup returns CDR1 SGHVS and CDR2 FQNEAQ. Using its own MiXCR run on the RT-PCR reads, TCRdb lists one record per CDR3 protein. The sample contains a few hundred thousand distinct CDR3 sequences, 14% of which appear only once. This clonotype was seen ten or more times. The target antigen is unknown. Study results and caveats: A suggestion made by the authors is that each seasonal influenza vaccination recruits few new T cells.

This TCR was sampled from a man aged 50-59 years who received an inactivated influenza vaccine. This sequence joins TRBV7-8 and TRBJ2-1, with 10 bases that match TRBD2. The material sequenced was PBMCs from blood, taken 12 days after vaccination. CDR3 bases: TGTGCCAGCAGCCCGGGACTAGCGAGGTACAATGAGCAGTTCTTC. Protein sequence: CASSPGLARYNEQFF.